The 28 T cell receptor beta chains below all came from one sample that was sequenced in a study of T-cell memory formation after mild COVID-19. TCRdb reanalysed the 5' RACE reads using MiXCR and keeps one entry per CDR3 protein. This table holds about 350,000 distinct CDR3 sequences, roughly an eighth found once. Sequenced material: PBMCs or a T cell subset sorted from them (not recorded which). These receptors originate from a young man who had mild COVID-19 (a few samples of this study predate the infection). Cell type and time point are not known.

This clonotype was detected only a few times. The chain uses TRBV4-1 and TRBJ2-7, with D perhaps TRBD1 (6 bases). Between the trimmed V and J ends, which lost 0 bases and 2 bases, there was a span of 11 bases. CDR3 size: 15 residues. The germline V gene encodes CDR1 MGHRA and CDR2 YSYEKL. The CDR3: CASSQDPQGPYEQYV. CDR3 DNA sequence: TGCGCCAGCAGCCAAGATCCACAGGGTCCCTACGAGCAGTACGTC.

J is TRBJ2-1 and V is TRBV6-6; D is unresolved. Germline V gene lookup returns CDR1 MNHNY and CDR2 SVGAGI (reference sequence). V was clipped by 6 bases and J by 6 bases, with 15 bases between them. The CDR3 is made up of 14 amino acids. The chain's CDR3 is CASSAYLNLNEQFF. DNA of the CDR3: TGTGCCAGCAGCGCCTACTTAAACCTCAATGAGCAGTTCTTC.

V is TRBV6-2 or TRBV6-3 and J is TRBJ1-5; a weak D match, TRBD1 (6 bases). V gave up 6 bases and J gave up 6 bases, with 18 bases separating them. This CDR3 spans 15 amino acids. Germline CDR1 MNHEY, CDR2 SVGEGT. CDR3 in amino acids: CASSSGTREVQPQHF. DNA for the CDR3: TGTGCCAGCAGCTCCGGGACAAGGGAGGTTCAGCCCCAGCATTTT.

Regarding this clonotype: One end of the junction does not line up with germline, which may come from a read error. The CDR3 spells CASSLGTRQETKYF. In nucleotides, the CDR3 is TGTGCCAGCAGCCTCGGGACACGACAAGAGACCAAGTACTTC. This chain links TRBV7-9 with TRBJ2-5, with a weak D call TRBD1 (6 bases). CDR1 and CDR2 (germline): SEHNR, FQNEAQ (reference sequence). The CDR3 length is 14 residues.

The chain joins TRBV19 to TRBJ2-3, with 8 bases fitting TRBD2. The J segment lost 8 bases and the V segment lost 2 bases, leaving 12 bases of the junction unmatched. This CDR3 spans 16 amino acids. CDR1 is LNHDA, CDR2 SQIVND, per germline (reference sequence). The CDR3 is CASSILSGEFPRTQYF. DNA of the CDR3: TGTGCCAGTAGTATACTTAGCGGGGAATTTCCTCGTACGCAGTATTTT.

This clonotype came up a few times. The chain carries TRBV19 and TRBJ1-5; D ambiguous. In germline, CDR1 is LNHDA, CDR2 SQIVND (reference sequence). There are 16 residues in the CDR3. V dropped 1 base and J dropped 4 bases, with 14 bases sitting between them. The CDR3 region has the DNA TGTGCCAGTAGTATAGGGCGGATAGCCCTTAATCAGCCCCAGCATTTT. It encodes CASSIGRIALNQPQHF. The full variable domain, its missing parts supplied by reference TRBV19 and TRBJ1-5, is DGGITQSPKYLFRKEGQNVTLSCEQNLNHDAMYWYRQDPGQGLRLIYYSQIVNDFQKGDIAEGYSVSREKKESFPLTVTSAQKNPTAFYLCASSIGRIALNQPQHFGDGTRLSIL.

There are a few counts of this clonotype. The chain has TRBV6-2 or TRBV6-3 and TRBJ1-5; 7 bases are a match to TRBD1. J lost 2 bases, V lost 0 bases, and 4 bases had no gene match. Germline V gives CDR1 MNHEY, CDR2 SVGEGT. The CDR3 has 16 residues. The CDR3 region has the DNA TGTGCCAGCAGTTACTCGATCGGACAGGGCAATCAGCCCCAGCATTTT. Its protein is CASSYSIGQGNQPQHF.

This clonotype occurred a few times. This chain joins TRBV5-6 and TRBJ2-7; 7 nucleotides align to TRBD1. Germline V CDR1 and CDR2: SGHDT, YYEEEE. With 4 bases clipped from V and 1 base from J, the junction kept 11 bases outside the gene matches. CDR3 size: 16 residues. CDR3: CASSTRRRDRSYEQYV. The CDR3 DNA reads as TGTGCCAGCAGCACTCGGCGCCGGGACAGATCCTACGAGCAGTACGTC.

The chain recombines TRBV5-6 with TRBJ2-3; D remains unclear. The CDR3 extends over 21 amino acids. V was cut by 5 bases and J by 0 bases, with 31 bases left in between. CDR1 SGHDT and CDR2 YYEEEE come from the germline V gene. The CDR3 coding sequence is TGTGCCAGCAGAGTTGGAACCCCCTCCGGGCGGATGCCGACTAGCACAGATACGCAGTATTTT. Translated: CASRVGTPSGRMPTSTDTQYF.

The chain carries TRBV18 and TRBJ2-3; the D gene is possibly TRBD1 (5 bases). Trimming left V 0 bases short and J 6 bases short, with 13 bases between. Looked up from germline, CDR1 is KGHSH and CDR2 is LQKENI. The CDR3 runs to 15 residues. The CDR3 loop reads CASSPPSAGSDTQYF. In nucleotides, the CDR3 is TGTGCCAGCTCACCACCGTCGGCAGGGTCCGATACGCAGTATTTT. Looking up the rest from reference TRBV18 and TRBJ2-3 gives the full variable domain: NAGVMQNPRHLVRRRGQEARLRCSPMKGHSHVYWYRQLPEEGLKFMVYLQKENIIDESGMPKERFSAEFPKEGPSILRIQQVVRGDSAAYFCASSPPSAGSDTQYFGPGTRLTVL.

This chain connects TRBV29-1 to TRBJ2-7, with TRBD1 matching over 10 bases. The CDR3 is made up of 13 amino acids. With 6 bases clipped from V and 2 bases from J, the junction kept 4 bases outside the gene matches. Germline CDR1 and CDR2: SQVTM and ANQGSEA. In DNA form, the CDR3 reads TGCAGCGTCGACGGGACAGGGGCCTACGAGCAGTACTTC. This sequence encodes CSVDGTGAYEQYF.

The CDR3 region has the DNA TGTGCCAGCAGCCAAAGTTGGGCGCCGTCCTACGAGCAGTACTTC. It codes for CASSQSWAPSYEQYF. The J gene is TRBJ2-7, the V gene TRBV4-2, with D uncertain. The CDR3 length is 15 residues. Trimming left V 2 bases short and J 1 base short, with 12 bases between. Germline lookup yields CDR1 LGHNA and CDR2 YNFKEQ.

This clonotype was picked up a small number of times. The V and J genes are TRBV7-2 and TRBJ2-7; no clear D gene. There are 13 residues in the CDR3. CDR1 SGHTA and CDR2 FQGNSA come from the germline V gene. Trimming took off 2 bases at V and 5 bases at J, with 10 bases between the two ends. CDR3 in amino acids: CASSLLSVHEQYV. The CDR3, as DNA: TGTGCCAGCAGCTTATTGAGCGTGCACGAGCAGTACGTC.

In this sample, this clonotype turned up a few times. The chain links TRBV7-2 to TRBJ2-3; perhaps D is TRBD1 or TRBD2 (6 bases each). CDR1 is SGHTA and CDR2 is FQGNSA in the germline V gene. This CDR3 contains 12 residues. Trimming took off 8 bases at V and 5 bases at J, with 11 bases between the two ends. The CDR3 nucleotides are TGTGCCAGCGGGGGGCCCGGAGATACGCAGTATTTT. This encodes CASGGPGDTQYF.

Written as DNA, the CDR3 is TGTGCCAGCGCCCAAACTTGGGGGGCCGGCACCGGGGAGCTGTTTTTT. The encoded protein is CASAQTWGAGTGELFF. This chain uses TRBV3-1 with TRBJ2-2, with D perhaps being TRBD1 or TRBD2 (6 bases each). This CDR3 has 16 residues. Germline-derived CDR1 and CDR2 are LGHDT and YNNKEL (reference sequence). The V end lost 8 bases, the J end lost 4 bases, and 20 bases lay between the germline ends.

This clonotype was detected only a few times. The chain uses TRBV11-3 and TRBJ2-1, with 8 bases lining up with TRBD2. This CDR3 comprises 18 residues. Germline V gene lookup returns CDR1 SGHNT and CDR2 YENEEA. The V gene end was trimmed by 0 bases and the J gene end by 4 bases; junction bases not matched to a gene: 11. The CDR3 bases are TGTGCCAGCAGCTTAGATCAGGGCGGTAGCGGGGTGTACAATGAGCAGTTCTTC. It is translated as CASSLDQGGSGVYNEQFF.

This clonotype has just a few counts. The chain joins TRBV9 to TRBJ2-6; 7 bases fit TRBD2. Looked up from germline, CDR1 is SGDLS and CDR2 is YYNGEE. CDR3 length: 18 amino acids. V dropped 3 bases and J dropped 2; count of bases not matched to a gene: 11. The CDR3: CASSGRRGEITGANVLTF. DNA of the CDR3: TGTGCCAGCAGCGGACGCCGGGGGGAAATAACTGGGGCCAACGTCCTGACTTTC.

This rearrangement joins TRBV7-2 to TRBJ1-5; the D gene is possibly TRBD1 (5 bases). The CDR3 totals 13 residues. V was clipped by 4 bases and J by 12 bases, with 16 bases between them. Germline CDR1 reads SGHTA; CDR2 reads FQGNSA. Here the CDR3 reads CASSYNVEGLQHF. In DNA form, the CDR3 reads TGTGCCAGCAGCTATAACGTTGAGGGACTCCAGCATTTT. The full variable domain, its missing parts supplied by reference TRBV7-2 and TRBJ1-5, is GAGVSQSPSNKVTEKGKDVELRCDPISGHTALYWYRQSLGQGLEFLIYFQGNSAPDKSGLPSDRFSAERTGGSVSTLTIQRTQQEDSAVYLCASSYNVEGLQHFGDGTRLSIL.

There are a few counts of this clonotype. The V call is TRBV3-1, the J call TRBJ1-1; weak D call: TRBD1 (5 bases). Germline-derived CDR1 and CDR2 are LGHDT and YNNKEL (reference sequence). V was clipped by 4 bases and J by 0 bases, with 15 bases between them. The CDR3 runs to 16 residues. Here the CDR3 reads CASSPRQGNMNTEAFF. The DNA of the CDR3 is TGTGCCAGCAGCCCCAGGCAGGGAAACATGAACACTGAAGCTTTCTTT. Full variable domain (missing parts from reference TRBV3-1 and TRBJ1-1): DTAVSQTPKYLVTQMGNDKSIKCEQNLGHDTMYWYKQDSKKFLKIMFSYNNKELIINETVPNRFSPKSPDKAHLNLHINSLELGDSAVYFCASSPRQGNMNTEAFFGQGTRLTVV.

Of note for this clonotype: Sequence at one end of the junction differs from germline and may be a read error. J is TRBJ1-1 and V is TRBV7-9, with unresolved D. Germline V gene sequence: CDR1 SEHNR, CDR2 FQNEAQ (reference sequence). The CDR3 is made up of 15 amino acids. The CDR3 nucleotides read TGTGCCAGCAGCCCCCCGTTCCCGCGGAACCCTGAAGCTTTCTTT. It yields the protein CASSPPFPRNPEAFF.

This clonotype is medium-sized. This rearrangement joins TRBV5-1 to TRBJ1-4; no clear D. Deletions cut 0 bases from V and 8 bases from J, with 17 bases between. Germline V CDR1 and CDR2: SGHRS, YFSETQ. The CDR3 loop spans 16 amino acids. CDR3 loop: CASSLGPSGDGEKLFF. In DNA, the CDR3 is TGCGCCAGCAGCTTGGGTCCGTCGGGAGATGGGGAAAAACTGTTTTTT. Together with reference TRBV5-1 and TRBJ1-4, the CDR3 gives the full variable domain: KAGVTQTPRYLIKTRGQQVTLSCSPISGHRSVSWYQQTPGQGLQFLFEYFSETQRNKGNFPGRFSGRQFSNSRSEMNVSTLELGDSALYLCASSLGPSGDGEKLFFGSGTQLSVL.

The chain joins TRBV9 to TRBJ2-7; a possible D gene is TRBD1 (6 bases). The CDR3 length is 16 residues. CDR1 is SGDLS and CDR2 is YYNGEE in the germline V gene. Trimming took off 3 bases at V and 2 bases at J, with 18 bases between the two ends. Here the CDR3 DNA reads TGTGCCAGCAGCGCACCGACAGGCACTGGTACCTACGAGCAGTACTTC. This codes for CASSAPTGTGTYEQYF.

The chain carries TRBV4-3 and TRBJ2-3; TRBD1 aligns across 9 bases. With 5 bases clipped from V and 6 bases from J, the junction kept 6 bases outside the gene matches. In germline, CDR1 is LGHNA, CDR2 YSLEER. This CDR3 is 14 amino acids long. The CDR3 loop is CASSLRDRADTQYF. CDR3 bases: TGCGCCAGCAGCTTACGGGACAGGGCCGATACGCAGTATTTT.

At least ten counts were recorded for this clonotype. The chain employs TRBV7-2 and TRBJ2-3; 12 bases are shared with TRBD2. The V gene end was trimmed by 5 bases and the J gene end by 4 bases; junction bases not matched to a gene: 13. Germline V gene sequence: CDR1 SGHTA, CDR2 FQGNSA. The CDR3 loop spans 18 amino acids. The CDR3 bases are TGTGCCAGCAGCAAGCAAGCGATACTAGCGGGGGGTGCAGATACGCAGTATTTT. Amino acid sequence: CASSKQAILAGGADTQYF.

The rearrangement uses TRBV10-2 and TRBJ2-1; no clear D gene. Germline CDR1 reads WSHSY; CDR2 reads SAAADI. CDR3 length: 16 amino acids. Trimming cost V 3 bases and J 2 bases, with 14 bases left between them. The DNA for the CDR3 is TGCGCCAGCAGTGATCAAAAGTGGACCCCCTACAATGAGCAGTTCTTC. Its translation: CASSDQKWTPYNEQFF.

Regarding this clonotype: Its ends do not fully match the called genes, so a read error is possible. The V call is TRBV4-2, the J call TRBJ2-1; D gene uncertain. CDR3 length equals 11 residues. Germline CDR1 and CDR2: LGHNA and YNFKEQ. CDR3 sequence (DNA): TGTGCTAGCAGCCAAAGCCCTGAGCAGTTCTTC. Translating it yields CASSQSPEQFF.

The V gene is TRBV10-3, the J gene TRBJ2-1, with 8 bases aligning to TRBD2. Germline V lookup: CDR1 ENHRY, CDR2 SYGVKD. V trimming: 8 bases; J trimming: 7 bases; junction bases outside the gene matches: 10. CDR3 length: 14 amino acids. The CDR3 reads CAIAPGGARNEQFF. The CDR3 bases are TGTGCCATCGCCCCCGGGGGGGCGCGTAATGAGCAGTTCTTC.

This clonotype appeared a few times. The chain joins TRBV3-1 to TRBJ2-7, with D uncertain. The CDR3 contains 14 residues. V lost 0 bases to trimming and J lost 5 bases, with 11 bases between them. Germline V CDR1 and CDR2: LGHDT, YNNKEL (reference sequence). The CDR3 here is CASSQDWARDEQYF. DNA for the CDR3: TGTGCCAGCAGCCAAGACTGGGCAAGGGACGAGCAGTACTTC.